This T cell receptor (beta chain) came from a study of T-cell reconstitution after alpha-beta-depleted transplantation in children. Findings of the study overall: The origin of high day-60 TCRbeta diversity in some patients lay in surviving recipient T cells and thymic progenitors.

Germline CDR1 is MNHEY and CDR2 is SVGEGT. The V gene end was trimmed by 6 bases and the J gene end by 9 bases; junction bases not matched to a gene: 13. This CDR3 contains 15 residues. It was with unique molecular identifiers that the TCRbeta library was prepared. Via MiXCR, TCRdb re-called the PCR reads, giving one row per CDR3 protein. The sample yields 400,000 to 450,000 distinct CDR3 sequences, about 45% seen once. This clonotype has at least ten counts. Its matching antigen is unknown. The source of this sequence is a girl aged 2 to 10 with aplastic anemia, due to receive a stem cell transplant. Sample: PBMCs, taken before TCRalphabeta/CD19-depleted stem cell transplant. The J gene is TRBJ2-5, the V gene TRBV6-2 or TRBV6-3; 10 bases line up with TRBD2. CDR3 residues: CASSPRSGRFGAQYF. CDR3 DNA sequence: TGTGCCAGCAGCCCCCGTAGCGGGAGGTTTGGGGCCCAGTACTTC.